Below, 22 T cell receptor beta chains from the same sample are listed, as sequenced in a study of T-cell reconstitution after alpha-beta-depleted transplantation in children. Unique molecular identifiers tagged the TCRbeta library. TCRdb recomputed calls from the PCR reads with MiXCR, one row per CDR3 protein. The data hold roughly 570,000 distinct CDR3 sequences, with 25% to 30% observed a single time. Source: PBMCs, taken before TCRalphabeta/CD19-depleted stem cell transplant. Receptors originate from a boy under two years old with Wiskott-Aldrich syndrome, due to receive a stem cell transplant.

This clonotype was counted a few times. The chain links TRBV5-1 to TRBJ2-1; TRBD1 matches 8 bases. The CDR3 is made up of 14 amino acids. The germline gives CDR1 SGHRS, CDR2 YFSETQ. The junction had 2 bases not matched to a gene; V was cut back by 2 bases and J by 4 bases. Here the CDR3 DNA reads TGCGCCAGCAGCTTCCGGGACAGGTACAATGAGCAGTTCTTC. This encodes CASSFRDRYNEQFF. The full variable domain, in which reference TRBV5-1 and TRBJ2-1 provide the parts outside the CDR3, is KAGVTQTPRYLIKTRGQQVTLSCSPISGHRSVSWYQQTPGQGLQFLFEYFSETQRNKGNFPGRFSGRQFSNSRSEMNVSTLELGDSALYLCASSFRDRYNEQFFGPGTRLTVL.

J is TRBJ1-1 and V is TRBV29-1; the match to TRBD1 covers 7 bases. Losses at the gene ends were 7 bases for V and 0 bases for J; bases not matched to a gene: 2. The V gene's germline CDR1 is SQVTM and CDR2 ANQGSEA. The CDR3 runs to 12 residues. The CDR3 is CSGGQLNTEAFF. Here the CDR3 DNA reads TGCAGCGGGGGACAGCTGAACACTGAAGCTTTCTTT.

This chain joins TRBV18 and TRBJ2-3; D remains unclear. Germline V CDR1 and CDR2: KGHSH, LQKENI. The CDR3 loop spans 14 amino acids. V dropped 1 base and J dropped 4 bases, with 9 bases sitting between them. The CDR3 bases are TGTGCCAGCTCACCACGGACCCAGGCAGATACGCAGTATTTT. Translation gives CASSPRTQADTQYF.

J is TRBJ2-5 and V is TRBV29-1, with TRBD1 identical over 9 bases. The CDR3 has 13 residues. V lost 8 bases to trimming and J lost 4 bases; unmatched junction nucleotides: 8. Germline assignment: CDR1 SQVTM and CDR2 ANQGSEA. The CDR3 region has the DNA TGCAGCACCCGACAGGGGGTAGGAGAGACCCAGTACTTC. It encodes CSTRQGVGETQYF.

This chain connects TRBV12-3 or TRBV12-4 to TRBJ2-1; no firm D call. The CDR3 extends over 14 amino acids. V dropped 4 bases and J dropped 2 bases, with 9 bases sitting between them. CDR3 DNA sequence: TGTGCCAGCAGTTCGGGCCCAGCCTACAATGAGCAGTTCTTC. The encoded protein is CASSSGPAYNEQFF.

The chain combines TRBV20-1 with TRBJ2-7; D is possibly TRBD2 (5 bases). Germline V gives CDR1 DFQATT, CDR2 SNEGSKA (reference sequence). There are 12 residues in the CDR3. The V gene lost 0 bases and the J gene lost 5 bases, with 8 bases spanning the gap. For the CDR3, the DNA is TGCAGTGCTAGAGATCGGGGAAACGAGCAGTACTTC. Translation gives CSARDRGNEQYF.

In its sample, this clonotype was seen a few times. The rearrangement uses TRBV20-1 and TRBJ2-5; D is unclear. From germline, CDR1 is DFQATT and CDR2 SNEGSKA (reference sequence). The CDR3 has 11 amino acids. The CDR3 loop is CTGSQGETQYF. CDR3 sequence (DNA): TGCACCGGGTCCCAAGGAGAGACCCAGTACTTC.

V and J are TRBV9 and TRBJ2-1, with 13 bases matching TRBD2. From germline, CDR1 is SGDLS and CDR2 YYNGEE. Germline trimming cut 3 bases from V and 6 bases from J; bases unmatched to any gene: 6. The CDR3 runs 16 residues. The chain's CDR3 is CASSDTRLAGGNEQFF. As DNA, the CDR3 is TGTGCCAGCAGCGATACCCGACTAGCGGGAGGCAATGAGCAGTTCTTC.

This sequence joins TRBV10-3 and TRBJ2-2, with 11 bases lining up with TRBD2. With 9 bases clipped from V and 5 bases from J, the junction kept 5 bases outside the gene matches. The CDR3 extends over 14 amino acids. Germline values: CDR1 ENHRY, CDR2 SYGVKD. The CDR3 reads CAITSGSGTGELFF. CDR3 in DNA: TGTGCCATAACTAGCGGGAGTGGTACCGGGGAGCTGTTTTTT.

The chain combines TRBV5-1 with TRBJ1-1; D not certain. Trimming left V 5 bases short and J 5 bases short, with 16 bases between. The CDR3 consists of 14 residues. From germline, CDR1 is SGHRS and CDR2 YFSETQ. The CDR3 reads CASRAWRGDTEAFF. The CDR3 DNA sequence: TGCGCCAGCAGGGCGTGGCGGGGTGATACTGAAGCTTTCTTT.

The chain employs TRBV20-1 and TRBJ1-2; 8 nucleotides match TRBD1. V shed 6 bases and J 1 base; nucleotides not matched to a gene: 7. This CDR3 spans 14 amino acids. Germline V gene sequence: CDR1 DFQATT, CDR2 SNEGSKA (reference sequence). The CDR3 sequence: CSAQTGVGNYGYTF. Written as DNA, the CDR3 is TGCAGTGCGCAGACAGGGGTGGGTAACTATGGCTACACCTTC.

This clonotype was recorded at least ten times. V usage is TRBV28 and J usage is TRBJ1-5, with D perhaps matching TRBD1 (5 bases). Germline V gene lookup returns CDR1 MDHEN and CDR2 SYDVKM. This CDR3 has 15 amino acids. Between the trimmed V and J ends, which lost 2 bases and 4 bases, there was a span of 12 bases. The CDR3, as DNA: TGTGCCAGCAGTTTACGGGGGAAGGGGAATCAGCCCCAGCATTTT. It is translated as CASSLRGKGNQPQHF.

DNA of the CDR3: TGCGCCAGCAGAAGGACTAGCGAGATCAATGAGCAGTTCTTC. It codes for CASRRTSEINEQFF. V is TRBV5-1 and J is TRBJ2-1; 9 nucleotides line up with TRBD2. CDR3 length: 14 residues. Per the germline V gene, CDR1 is SGHRS and CDR2 is YFSETQ. The trim removed 5 bases at V and 6 bases at J, leaving 6 bases unmatched.

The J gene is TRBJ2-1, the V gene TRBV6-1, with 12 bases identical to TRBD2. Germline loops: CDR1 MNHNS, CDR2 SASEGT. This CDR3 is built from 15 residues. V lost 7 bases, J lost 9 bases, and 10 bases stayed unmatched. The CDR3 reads CASIGLAGIFGEQFF. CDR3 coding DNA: TGTGCCAGCATTGGACTAGCGGGGATTTTTGGTGAGCAGTTCTTC.

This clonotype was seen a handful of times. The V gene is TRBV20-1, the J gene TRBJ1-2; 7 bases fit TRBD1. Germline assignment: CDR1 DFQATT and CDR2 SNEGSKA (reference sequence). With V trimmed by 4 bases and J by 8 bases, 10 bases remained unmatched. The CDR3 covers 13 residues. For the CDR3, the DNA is TGCAGTGCTATTACGACAGGGCCAGGGGGCTACACCTTC. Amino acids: CSAITTGPGGYTF.

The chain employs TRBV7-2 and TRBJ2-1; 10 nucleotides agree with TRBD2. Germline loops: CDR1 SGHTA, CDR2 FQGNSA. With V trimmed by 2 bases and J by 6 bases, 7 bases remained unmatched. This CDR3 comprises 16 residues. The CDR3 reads CASSLQGGLAVNEQFF. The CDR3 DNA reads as TGTGCCAGCAGCTTACAGGGCGGACTAGCGGTCAATGAGCAGTTCTTC. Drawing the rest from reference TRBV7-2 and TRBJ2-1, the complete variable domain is GAGVSQSPSNKVTEKGKDVELRCDPISGHTALYWYRQSLGQGLEFLIYFQGNSAPDKSGLPSDRFSAERTGGSVSTLTIQRTQQEDSAVYLCASSLQGGLAVNEQFFGPGTRLTVL.

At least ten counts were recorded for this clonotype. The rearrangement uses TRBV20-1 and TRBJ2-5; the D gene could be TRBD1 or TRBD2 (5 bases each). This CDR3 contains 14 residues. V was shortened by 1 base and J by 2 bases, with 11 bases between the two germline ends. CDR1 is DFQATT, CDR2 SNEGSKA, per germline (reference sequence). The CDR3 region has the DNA TGCAGTGCTAGAGTTGGGGACCCTCAAGAGACCCAGTACTTC. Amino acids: CSARVGDPQETQYF.

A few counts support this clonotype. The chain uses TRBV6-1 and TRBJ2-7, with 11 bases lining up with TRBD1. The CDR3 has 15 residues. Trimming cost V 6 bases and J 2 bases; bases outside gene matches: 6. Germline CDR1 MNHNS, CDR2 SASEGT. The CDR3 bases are TGTGCCAGCAGGGGACCGGGACAGGGGGCCTACGAGCAGTACTTC. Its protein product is CASRGPGQGAYEQYF.

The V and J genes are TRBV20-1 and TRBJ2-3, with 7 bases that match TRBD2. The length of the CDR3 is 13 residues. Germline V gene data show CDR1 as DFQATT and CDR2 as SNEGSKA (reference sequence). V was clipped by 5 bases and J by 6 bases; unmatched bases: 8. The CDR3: CSAPLLAADTQYF. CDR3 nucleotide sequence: TGCAGTGCTCCTCTGCTAGCGGCGGATACGCAGTATTTT.

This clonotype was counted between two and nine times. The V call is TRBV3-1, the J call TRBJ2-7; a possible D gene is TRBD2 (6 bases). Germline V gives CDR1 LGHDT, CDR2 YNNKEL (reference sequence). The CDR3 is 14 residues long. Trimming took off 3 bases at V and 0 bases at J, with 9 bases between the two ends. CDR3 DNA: TGTGCCAGCAGCCAGGGACTCTTCTCCTACGAGCAGTACTTC. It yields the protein CASSQGLFSYEQYF.

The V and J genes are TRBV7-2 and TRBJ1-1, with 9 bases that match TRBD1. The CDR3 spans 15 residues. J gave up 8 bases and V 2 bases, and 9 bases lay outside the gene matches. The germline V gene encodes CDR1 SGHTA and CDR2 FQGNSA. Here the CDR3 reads CASSLLGQGGTEAFF. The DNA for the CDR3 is TGTGCCAGCAGCTTACTGGGACAGGGCGGAACCGAAGCTTTCTTT.

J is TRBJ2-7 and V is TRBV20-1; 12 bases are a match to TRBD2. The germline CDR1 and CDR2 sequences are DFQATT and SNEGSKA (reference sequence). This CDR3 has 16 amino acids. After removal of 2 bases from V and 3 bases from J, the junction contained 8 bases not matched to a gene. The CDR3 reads CSARSGLAGPLYEQYF. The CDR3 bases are TGCAGTGCTAGATCTGGACTAGCGGGACCCCTCTACGAGCAGTACTTC.